The clone carrying this T cell receptor (beta chain) came up a few times. Its antigen is not identified. This record comes from a study of beta chain features in type 1 diabetes. Study at large: Sorted cell examination encompassed about 110 million cells across all samples.

The CDR3 contains 13 residues. Trimming left V 5 bases short and J 0 bases short, with 10 bases between. Germline V gene lookup returns CDR1 GTSNPN and CDR2 SVGIG (reference sequence). Study outcomes and limitations: Patients' naive, central memory and regulatory TCRB repertoires appeared more alike than those of healthy donors. Shorter TCRB CDR3s, moderately but significantly so, marked every one of the four CD4+ subsets in Type 1 diabetes patients.

Every isolated RNA sample was fully reverse transcribed, so sequencing captured expressed TCRB transcripts. The assay was immunoSEQ multiplex PCR, and TCRdb's table has in-frame clones only and misses some. The table has 330,000 or so clones, about 19% seen once; the top ten hold around 0.045%. The sequenced sample was naive CD4+ T cells from blood. V gene TRBV30 combines with J gene TRBJ1-1; D is perhaps TRBD1 (5 bases). The origin of this receptor is a woman aged 18 to 35 in good health. The CDR3 nucleotides are TGTGCCTGGGGCGGGGGGTTGAACACTGAAGCTTTCTTT. Encoded protein: CAWGGGLNTEAFF.